A single sample is the source of the 21 T cell receptor beta chains below, sequenced in a study of blood T cells in healthy people across ages. Combining a sample-barcoded 5' primer with a J-beta primer mix, a second PCR ran for roughly 7 to 11 cycles. Each CDR3 protein gets one entry after TCRdb re-called the 5' RACE reads with MiXCR. The repertoire has roughly 1,300,000 distinct CDR3 sequences, approximately 59% of them found once; the top ten carry 6.5% to 8.5%. Sample: blood. These receptors originate from a man aged 18 to 30 in good health.

The rearrangement joins TRBV4-2 to TRBJ2-1; 9 bases are a match to TRBD2. Germline CDR1 and CDR2: LGHNA and YNFKEQ. J was trimmed by 6 bases and V by 1 base; bases with no gene match: 7. The CDR3 is made up of 16 amino acids. The CDR3 DNA is TGTGCCAGCAGCCAAGTCGGCGGGGGGGTGGGCAATGAGCAGTTCTTC. Its translation is CASSQVGGGVGNEQFF.

In its sample, this clonotype was seen once. The chain recombines TRBV5-1 with TRBJ2-3; a possible D gene is TRBD2 (6 bases). Germline values: CDR1 SGHRS, CDR2 YFSETQ. V gave up 5 bases and J gave up 0 bases, with 10 bases separating them. This CDR3 has 14 residues. This CDR3 is CASREGASTDTQYF. The CDR3 DNA is TGCGCCAGCAGGGAGGGAGCCAGCACAGATACGCAGTATTTT.

The chain joins TRBV5-1 to TRBJ1-1, with D possibly matching TRBD1 (6 bases). V dropped 0 bases and J dropped 0 bases, with 12 bases sitting between them. Germline loops: CDR1 SGHRS, CDR2 YFSETQ. The CDR3 sequence is 16 residues long. CDR3 in DNA: TGCGCCAGCAGCTTGGCCGAACGGACAGTGAACACTGAAGCTTTCTTT. Protein sequence: CASSLAERTVNTEAFF.

CDR3: CASSYSSGGEQYF. CDR3 bases: TGTGCCAGCAGTTACTCGAGTGGCGGCGAGCAGTACTTC. The chain joins TRBV6-5 to TRBJ2-7; unclear D gene. Germline loops: CDR1 MNHEY, CDR2 SVGAGI. With 0 bases removed from V and 6 bases from J, the gap between germline ends came to 9 bases. The CDR3 extends over 13 amino acids.

This chain links TRBV4-1 with TRBJ2-7; TRBD1 matches 8 bases. The CDR3 consists of 18 residues. With 3 bases clipped from V and 1 base from J, the junction kept 14 bases outside the gene matches. From germline, CDR1 is MGHRA and CDR2 YSYEKL. For the CDR3, the DNA is TGCGCCAGCAGCCACGAAATCGTCGACCGGGACAGGTCCTACGAGCAGTACTTC. Translation: CASSHEIVDRDRSYEQYF.

The CDR3 region is CASSQDSDRGIQETQYF. The CDR3 DNA reads TGCGCCAGCAGCCAAGATTCCGACAGGGGGATCCAAGAGACCCAGTACTTC. The chain links TRBV4-1 to TRBJ2-7; 9 nucleotides agree with TRBD1. The assigned J gene may be wrong: the sequence end matches TRBJ2-5 better. CDR1 and CDR2 from the germline V gene are MGHRA and YSYEKL. The CDR3 runs 17 residues.

A remark on this clonotype: Compared with germline, one end of the junction differs, possibly owing to a read error. The chain joins TRBV7-7 to TRBJ2-2; D may be TRBD2 (6 bases). The germline V gene has CDR1 SSHAT and CDR2 FNYEAQ (reference sequence). This CDR3 has 15 residues. As DNA, the CDR3 is TGTGCTAGCAGCCCCGGGACTCATCGTCCCGGGGAGCTGTTTTTT. Protein: CASSPGTHRPGELFF.

The chain couples TRBV6-2 or TRBV6-3 to TRBJ2-6, with 10 positions matching TRBD1. Losses at the gene ends were 5 bases for V and 2 bases for J; bases not matched to a gene: 6. Germline CDR1 reads MNHEY; CDR2 reads SVGEGT. The CDR3 sequence is 17 residues long. CDR3 loop: CASSRDRGGPGANVLTF. The CDR3 DNA reads as TGTGCCAGCAGTCGGGACAGGGGAGGCCCTGGGGCCAACGTCCTGACTTTC.

This clonotype has a handful of counts. The chain carries TRBV2 and TRBJ2-1; 8 bases map to TRBD2. The CDR3 has 13 amino acids. Unmatched junction bases numbered 4, after V lost 4 bases and J lost 8 bases. CDR1 and CDR2 (germline): SNHLY, FYNNEI. The CDR3 is CASSVRGGDEQFF. In DNA, the CDR3 is TGTGCCAGCAGTGTACGGGGGGGCGATGAGCAGTTCTTC.

With regard to this clonotype: The CDR3 does not close with the conserved phenylalanine or tryptophan, likely indicating a read error. The rearrangement joins TRBV5-1 to TRBJ2-5; 8 nucleotides match TRBD1. V gave up 4 bases and J gave up 5 bases; unmatched junction bases: 10. CDR3 length: 15 residues. Germline V gene sequence: CDR1 SGHRS, CDR2 YFSETQ. CDR3 sequence reads: CASSRTRQGPETQYI. The CDR3 region has the DNA TGCGCCAGCAGCCGAACCCGACAGGGGCCGGAGACCCAGTACATC.

This chain uses TRBV20-1 with TRBJ2-4; 7 bases are a match to TRBD2. The DNA end is a closer match to TRBJ2-5, so the J assignment may be wrong. Germline CDR1 DFQATT, CDR2 SNEGSKA (reference sequence). This CDR3 has 14 residues. CDR3: CSASVLGGSQTQYF. CDR3 bases: TGCAGTGCTAGTGTACTCGGGGGGTCCCAGACCCAGTACTTC.

CDR3 nucleotide sequence: TGTGCCAGCAGCCCTCACCCGGAATCTAGCACAGATACGCAGTATTTT. This encodes CASSPHPESSTDTQYF. This chain links TRBV4-2 with TRBJ2-3; D is unresolved. Trimming removed 4 bases at V and 0 bases at J, with 14 bases between. The length of the CDR3 is 16 residues. Germline CDR1 reads LGHNA; CDR2 reads YNFKEQ.

The rearrangement uses TRBV7-2 and TRBJ1-2; 7 positions agree with TRBD1. J gave up 2 bases and V 6 bases, and 6 bases lay outside the gene matches. The length of the CDR3 is 14 residues. Germline CDR1 is SGHTA and CDR2 is FQGNSA. The CDR3 protein is CASRLRTGNYGYTF. CDR3 bases: TGTGCCAGCAGACTCAGGACAGGAAACTATGGCTACACCTTC. The entire variable domain, with the rest obtained from reference TRBV7-2 and TRBJ1-2, is as follows: GAGVSQSPSNKVTEKGKDVELRCDPISGHTALYWYRQSLGQGLEFLIYFQGNSAPDKSGLPSDRFSAERTGGSVSTLTIQRTQQEDSAVYLCASRLRTGNYGYTFGSGTRLTVV.

The chain employs TRBV12-3 or TRBV12-4 and TRBJ2-1; the D gene is possibly TRBD2 (6 bases). Trimming shortened V by 2 bases and J by 7 bases, and 15 bases separated the two germline ends. The CDR3 covers 15 residues. CDR3 residues: CASSLLVREQNEQFF. The CDR3 nucleotides read TGTGCCAGCAGTTTACTTGTTCGGGAGCAAAATGAGCAGTTCTTC.

This clonotype was detected a few times. The V gene is TRBV10-3, the J gene TRBJ2-1; 9 bases match TRBD1. The CDR3 sequence is 15 residues long. Trimming removed 4 bases from V and 5 bases from J; junction bases left unmatched: 6. Germline V lookup: CDR1 ENHRY, CDR2 SYGVKD. The CDR3, as DNA: TGTGCCATCAGTGCGGGGGACAGGGCCAACAATGAGCAGTTCTTC. Its translation: CAISAGDRANNEQFF.

There are a few counts of this clonotype. A much larger clone lies a single base off, so this may be a read error. The gene calls are TRBV27 and TRBJ2-2; perhaps TRBD1 as D (6 bases). The germline V gene encodes CDR1 MNHEY and CDR2 SMNVEV (reference sequence). V was clipped by 7 bases and J by 5 bases, with 8 bases between them. The CDR3 is made up of 12 amino acids. The CDR3 reads CASTQGTGELFF. CDR3 DNA: TGTGCCAGCACCCAGGGGACCGGGGAGCTGTTTTTT.

This clonotype was seen a handful of times. The genes are TRBV15 and TRBJ2-4; possibly TRBD1 or TRBD2 for D (7 bases each). Germline-derived CDR1 and CDR2 are LNHNV and YYDKDF (reference sequence). Deletions cut 0 bases from V and 9 bases from J, with 15 bases between. This CDR3 has 15 amino acids. CDR3 residues: CATSRESGDSSIQYF. In nucleotides, the CDR3 is TGTGCCACCAGCAGAGAGAGCGGGGACAGTAGCATTCAGTACTTC.

The chain uses TRBV4-3 and TRBJ2-3; D is uncertain. CDR1 and CDR2 (germline): LGHNA, YSLEER. Trimming took 2 bases from V and 1 from J, leaving 7 bases between them. The CDR3 is 14 amino acids. CDR3 bases: TGCGCCAGCAGCCAAATTACCCGCACAGATACGCAGTATTTT. Its protein product is CASSQITRTDTQYF.

A few counts support this clonotype. This chain links TRBV6-5 with TRBJ1-5; TRBD1 is a possible D gene (5 bases). The length of the CDR3 is 14 residues. The V gene's germline CDR1 is MNHEY and CDR2 SVGAGI. V gave up 5 bases and J gave up 0 bases, with 8 bases separating them. The CDR3 here is CASSPDNSNQPQHF. CDR3 sequence (DNA): TGTGCCAGCAGTCCGGACAATAGCAATCAGCCCCAGCATTTT.

This clonotype came up a few times. The genes are TRBV7-8 and TRBJ2-5, with D perhaps matching TRBD1 (6 bases). Trimming took 6 bases from V and 1 from J, leaving 12 bases between them. Germline values: CDR1 SGHVS, CDR2 FQNEAQ. This CDR3 spans 14 amino acids. The CDR3 DNA follows: TGTGCCAGCAGAATACAGGGCGTCCAAGAGACCCAGTACTTC. It translates to CASRIQGVQETQYF.

V gene TRBV29-1 combines with J gene TRBJ2-3, with 10 bases fitting TRBD2. The germline gives CDR1 SQVTM, CDR2 ANQGSEA. This CDR3 has 14 amino acids. Unmatched junction bases numbered 7, after V lost 4 bases and J lost 6 bases. The DNA for the CDR3 is TGCAGCGTTGTGCTAGCGGGGGCGGGGGATACGCAGTATTTT. It specifies CSVVLAGAGDTQYF.